This TCR beta chain emerged from a study of blood T cell repertoires in COVID-19. Study context: From T cells, B-cell-depleted T cells, or PBMCs came the material, which was cDNA or gDNA.

Sequencing was performed with immunoSEQ multiplex PCR; in TCRdb, only in-frame clones are kept and a portion is missing. The sample lists about 82,000 clones, 85% to 90% occurring once. Germline loops: CDR1 LNHNV, CDR2 YYDKDF (reference sequence). This CDR3 has 14 residues. Trimming shortened V by 1 base and J by 6 bases, and 12 bases separated the two germline ends. The clonotype originates from a woman aged 50 to 60 with acute COVID-19. Sequenced input: PBMCs or T cells enriched from blood (not recorded which). This chain connects TRBV15 to TRBJ1-2; D is possibly TRBD1 (5 bases). The CDR3 region is CATSRGGDLDGYTF. The CDR3 nucleotides are TGTGCCACCAGCAGAGGGGGGGACTTAGATGGCTACACCTTC.